Detailed here is one T cell receptor (beta chain). This clone has more than one count but fewer than ten. Its antigen specificity is not known. No base quality values were provided; no much bigger clone lies one nucleotide off. These data belong to a study of CD8+ T cells in alopecia areata (dated by TCRdb to between 2018 and 2020). With regard to the full study: In both human patients and the C3H/HeJ mouse model, the study applied high-throughput TCRbeta sequencing to look at T cell clonal expansion in alopecia areata. RNA came from the PAXgene miRNA kit for fixed scalp, the miRNeasy kit for PBMCs, and the RNeasy kit for mouse skin. Scalp clonality was compared among normal scalp (n=4), patchy alopecia areata scalp (n=8), and alopecia totalis/universalis scalp (n=8). On the human side, TCRbeta sequencing was run on scalp tissue and on sorted CD4+ and CD8+ peripheral blood T cells from healthy controls and from alopecia areata patients with either patchy or totalis/universalis disease. Amplification of TCRbeta CDR3 regions was done by immunoSEQ multiplex PCR using 35 Vbeta forward primers and 13 Jbeta reverse primers.

After PBMCs were isolated by density centrifugation and stained for CD3, CD4 and CD8, a FACSAria was used to sort CD4+ and CD8+ T cells. Unaffected controls provided scalp biopsies and blood samples. What the research found in general, with its limitations: Lesional scalp, especially in alopecia totalis/universalis, showed higher clonality and more expanded CD8+ clones than normal scalp, suggesting antigenic drive. Unlike mouse skin, which is dominated by gammadelta T cells, normal human skin has resident alphabeta T cells that are also sequenced, and this complicates analysis of the scalp TCR repertoire. Shared TCR sequences between patients were less evident than in mice, which may be partly attributable to HLA diversity in the patient population.

Receptors were amplified or captured by the immunoSEQ multiplex PCR assay. For TCR sequencing, RNA was extracted from every sample and reverse transcribed into cDNA to serve as template. SuperScript III was used to make first-strand cDNA, primed with a 2:1 mix of oligo-dT and random hexamers. Amplification bias was assessed with a synthetic immune receptor repertoire, and residual bias was removed computationally. The published analysis was carried out like this. Raw reads were preprocessed for error removal, and CDR3 was defined according to IMGT conventions as running from the conserved cysteine to phenylalanine. Clonality was calculated as 1 minus Shannon entropy normalized by log2 of the number of productive unique TCRs. Whether scalp clones were CD4 or CD8 was inferred by matching scalp TCRbeta sequences against CD4 and CD8 repertoires sorted from blood. Not all clones reach the TCRdb copy of this immuneACCESS table, which keeps in-frame sequences only. Checked studies attribute under half of the gap to unresolved V genes and leave the rest unexplained. V and J calls and clone size follow that table, whereas D and trimming were derived from the DNA. The sample table holds 150,000 or so clones, of which around 57% were seen once. The ten largest account for 4.5% to 5% of the sample.

Taken from the germline V gene, the CDR1 and CDR2 loops are MNHEY and SVGAGI. V loses 0 bases at its end and J loses 0 bases; junction bases beyond the gene matches: 2. CDR3 length: 16 amino acids, cysteine to phenylalanine. This entry keeps only the CDR3 DNA: 48 bases, framed from base 1. Sequencing was done on a sample of CD4+ T cells sorted from blood. The TCR was taken from a human donor in good health. The chain is assembled from TRBV6-5 and TRBJ2-4; TRBD2 lines up with 7 middle nucleotides. The CDR3: CASSYSTGGAKNIQYF. The nucleotides read TGTGCCAGCAGTTACTCGACGGGGGGAGCCAAAAACATTCAGTACTTC.